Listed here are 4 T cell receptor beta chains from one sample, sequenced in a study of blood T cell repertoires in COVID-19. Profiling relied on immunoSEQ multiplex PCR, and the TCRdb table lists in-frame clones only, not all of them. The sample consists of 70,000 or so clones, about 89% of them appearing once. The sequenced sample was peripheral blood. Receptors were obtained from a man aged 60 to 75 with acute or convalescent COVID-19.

CDR3 sequence reads: CASSPTSGTYNEQFF. The CDR3 DNA follows: TGTGCCAGCAGCCCGACTAGCGGGACCTACAATGAGCAGTTCTTC. The chain is built from TRBV5-4 and TRBJ2-1; 11 nucleotides match TRBD2. Germline CDR1 and CDR2: SGHNT and YYREEE (reference sequence). V dropped 4 bases and J dropped 2; count of bases not matched to a gene: 2. The CDR3 consists of 15 residues.

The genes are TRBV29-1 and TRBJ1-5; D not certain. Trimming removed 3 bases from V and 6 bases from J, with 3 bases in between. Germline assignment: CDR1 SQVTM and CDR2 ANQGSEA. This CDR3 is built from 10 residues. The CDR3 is CSVDLQPQHF. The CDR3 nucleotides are TGCAGCGTTGATCTTCAGCCCCAGCATTTT.

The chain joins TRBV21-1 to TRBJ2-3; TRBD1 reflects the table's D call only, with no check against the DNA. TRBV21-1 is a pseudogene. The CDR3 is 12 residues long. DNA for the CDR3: TGTGCCAGCAGCAAAGGGGCGGATACGCAGTATTTT. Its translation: CASSKGADTQYF.

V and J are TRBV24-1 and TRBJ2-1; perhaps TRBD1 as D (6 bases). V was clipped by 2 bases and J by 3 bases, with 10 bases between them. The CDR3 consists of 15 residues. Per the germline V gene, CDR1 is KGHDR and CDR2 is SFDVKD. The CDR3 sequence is CATSDSRDNYNEQFF. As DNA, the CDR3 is TGTGCCACCAGTGATTCGAGGGACAACTACAATGAGCAGTTCTTC.